The 8 T cell receptor beta chains reported below all come from one sample, sequenced in a study of shared clonotypes between healthy human individuals. This table comes from immunoSEQ multiplex PCR, and its TCRdb copy is limited to in-frame clones, with some not included. The table includes 2 million to 3 million clones, roughly 93% detected once. Material for sequencing was naive CD4+ T cells from PBMCs. Stated subset: CD45RA+ positively selected. These receptors were obtained from a young man in good health. Some clones in this sample may be carry-over from other donors' samples.

This clone is a singleton in its sample. Germline is not matched at one junction end, which may reflect a read error. The chain joins TRBV5-1 to TRBJ2-5; maybe TRBD2 (5 bases). The V gene's germline CDR1 is SGHRS and CDR2 YFSETQ. The CDR3 length is 14 residues. The DNA of the CDR3 is TGCGCCAGCAGTTTGGGAGTTGGGTTGGAGACCCAGTACTTC. Its protein is CASSLGVGLETQYF.

The V call is TRBV30, the J call TRBJ1-1; tentative D call: TRBD1 (5 bases). V was cut by 2 bases and J by 7 bases, with 23 bases left in between. The CDR3 is made up of 16 amino acids. Per the germline V gene, CDR1 is GTSNPN and CDR2 is SVGIG (reference sequence). In DNA form, the CDR3 reads TGTGCCTGGAGTACGGGGCCTAGACAGAGGGGTAGTGAAGCTTTCTTT. Translation: CAWSTGPRQRGSEAFF.

The CDR3 nucleotides are TGTGCCAGCAGCCCACTGTGGGGCTCTGGGGCCAACGTCCTGACTTTC. Translation gives CASSPLWGSGANVLTF. The rearrangement joins TRBV7-9 to TRBJ2-6; D is uncertain. The V gene's germline CDR1 is SEHNR and CDR2 FQNEAQ (reference sequence). Trimming took off 5 bases at V and 0 bases at J, with 11 bases between the two ends. The CDR3 totals 16 residues.

The table lists this clone with a count of one. The J gene is TRBJ1-1, the V gene TRBV5-5, with 8 positions matching TRBD1. V dropped 1 base and J dropped 5; count of bases not matched to a gene: 7. This CDR3 is 15 amino acids long. The germline gives CDR1 SGHKS, CDR2 YYEKEE (reference sequence). The CDR3: CASSLRQGMWTEAFF. The DNA for the CDR3 is TGTGCCAGCAGCTTGAGACAGGGGATGTGGACTGAAGCTTTCTTT.

This clone was observed a single time. The chain has TRBV6-6 and TRBJ1-3; D remains unclear. Germline V gene lookup returns CDR1 MNHNY and CDR2 SVGAGI (reference sequence). V was clipped by 6 bases and J by 0 bases, with 12 bases between them. The CDR3 has 15 residues. The CDR3 nucleotides are TGTGCCAGCAGCCTACCGGAGGGCTCTGGAAACACCATATATTTT. Its protein is CASSLPEGSGNTIYF.

The rearrangement links TRBV28 to TRBJ1-2; no firm D call. This CDR3 is built from 15 residues. Per the germline V gene, CDR1 is MDHEN and CDR2 is SYDVKM. Between the trimmed V and J ends, which lost 3 bases and 0 bases, there was a span of 11 bases. CDR3 in DNA: TGTGCCAGCAGTTTTATGCGGAAAGCTAACTATGGCTACACCTTC. This translates into CASSFMRKANYGYTF.

The rearrangement links TRBV6-6 to TRBJ1-4, with TRBD1 identical over 9 bases. Trimming at V came to 0 bases and at J to 7 bases, leaving 6 bases not matched to a gene. The CDR3 contains 16 residues. Germline V gene sequence: CDR1 MNHNY, CDR2 SVGAGI (reference sequence). The CDR3 protein is CASSYSRDREGEKLFF. The DNA for the CDR3 is TGTGCCAGCAGTTACTCGAGGGACAGGGAGGGTGAAAAACTGTTTTTT.

CDR3 bases: TGTGCCAGCATCCGGATGCCGGACAGGGAAGAGACCCAGTACTTC. Amino acid sequence: CASIRMPDREETQYF. The chain uses TRBV6-1 and TRBJ2-5; 8 bases line up with TRBD1. Germline CDR1 is MNHNS and CDR2 is SASEGT. After removal of 7 bases from V and 3 bases from J, the junction contained 10 bases not matched to a gene. CDR3 length equals 15 residues.